A single count supports the clone carrying this T cell receptor (beta chain). Its antigen remains unidentified. These data originate in a study of T cell responses to AZD1222 COVID-19 vaccine. Study results and caveats: Spike-specific TCR breadth and depth went up after people got two AZD1222 doses.

This CDR3 region has 15 residues. The germline V gene encodes CDR1 MNHEY and CDR2 SMNVEV (reference sequence). The V end lost 5 bases, the J end lost 1 base, and 13 bases lay between the germline ends. Repertoires were generated with immunoSEQ multiplex PCR, while TCRdb's copy carries only in-frame clones and drops some. In the table there are approximately 100,000 clones, more than 85% of which are singletons. Sequencing used peripheral blood, obtained on day 0 of AZD1222 vaccination. V is TRBV27 and J is TRBJ2-3; D is possibly TRBD1 (5 bases). The TCR comes from an adult in good health. In DNA form, the CDR3 reads TGTGCCAGCAGTGGGGCAGCGTACCGCACAGATACGCAGTATTTT. It translates to CASSGAAYRTDTQYF.